This TCR beta chain was sequenced in a study of sequential checkpoint blockade in melanoma. Study as a whole: Both treatment sequences were followed by maintenance nivolumab. DNA from around 90 pretreatment tumor samples underwent TCRβ immunosequencing.

Treatment indicated: randomized to nivolumab then ipilimumab (arm A) or the reverse (arm B). Generated by immunoSEQ multiplex PCR, the TCRdb table keeps only in-frame clones and is missing some. The repertoire includes over 2,500 clones, approximately 22% of them detected once, and about two fifths sits in the top ten. Per germline, CDR1 LNHNV and CDR2 YYDKDF (reference sequence). The CDR3 totals 16 residues. The V segment lost 0 bases and the J segment 9 bases; nucleotides outside the gene matches: 6. V and J are TRBV15 and TRBJ2-1, with 12 bases fitting TRBD2. The TCR was taken from a human patient with melanoma. Some clones in this sample may be carry-over from other donors' samples. The source was tumor tissue (inferred from file names), collected from a patient given nivolumab and ipilimumab in sequence. The CDR3 region is CATSRDLAGGPSEQFF. As DNA, the CDR3 is TGTGCCACCAGCAGAGATCTAGCGGGGGGGCCTAGTGAGCAGTTCTTC.